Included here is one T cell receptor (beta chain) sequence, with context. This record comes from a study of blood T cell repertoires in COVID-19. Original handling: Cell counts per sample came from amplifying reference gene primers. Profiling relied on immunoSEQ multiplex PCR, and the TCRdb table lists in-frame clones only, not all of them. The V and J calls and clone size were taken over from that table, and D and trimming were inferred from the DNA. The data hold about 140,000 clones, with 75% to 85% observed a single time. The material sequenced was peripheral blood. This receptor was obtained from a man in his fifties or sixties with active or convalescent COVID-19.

This CDR3 is CASSLSDRGPGELFF. The CDR3 nucleotides are TGCGCCAGCAGCTTAAGCGACAGGGGTCCCGGGGAGCTGTTTTTT. The rearrangement links TRBV5-1 to TRBJ2-2; 8 positions agree with TRBD1. V shed 2 bases and J 6 bases; nucleotides not matched to a gene: 6. The germline gives CDR1 SGHRS, CDR2 YFSETQ. CDR3 size: 15 residues.